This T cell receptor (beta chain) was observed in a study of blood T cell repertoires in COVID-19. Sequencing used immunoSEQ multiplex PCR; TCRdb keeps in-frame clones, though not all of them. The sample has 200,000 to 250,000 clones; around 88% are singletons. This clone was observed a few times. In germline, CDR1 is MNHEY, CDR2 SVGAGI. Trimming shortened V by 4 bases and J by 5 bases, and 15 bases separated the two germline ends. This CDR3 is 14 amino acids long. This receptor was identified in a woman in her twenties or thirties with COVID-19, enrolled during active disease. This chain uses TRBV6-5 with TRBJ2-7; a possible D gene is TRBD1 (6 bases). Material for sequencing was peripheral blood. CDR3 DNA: TGTGCCAGCAGTTCACCCCGGGACAACCACGAGCAGTACTTC. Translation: CASSSPRDNHEQYF.